These 15 T cell receptor beta chains were all obtained from the same sample, sequenced in a study of identical twins. TCRdb used MiXCR to reprocess the 5' RACE reads, holding one entry per CDR3 protein. This sample has some 760,000 distinct CDR3 sequences, with 18% found just once. The same sample was also studied in work on T cells expressing NK-cell markers.

Input material: PBMCs. These TCRs come from a woman aged 18-35 years in good health.

The chain uses TRBV9 and TRBJ2-2; D remains ambiguous. Trimming left V 0 bases short and J 6 bases short, with 9 bases between. CDR1 is SGDLS, CDR2 YYNGEE, per germline. CDR3 length: 14 amino acids. Here the CDR3 reads CASSVAGGSGELFF. The CDR3 DNA is TGTGCCAGCAGCGTAGCTGGCGGTTCCGGGGAGCTGTTTTTT. Together with reference TRBV9 and TRBJ2-2, the CDR3 gives the full variable domain: DSGVTQTPKHLITATGQRVTLRCSPRSGDLSVYWYQQSLDQGLQFLIQYYNGEERAKGNILERFSAQQFPDLHSELNLSSLELGDSALYFCASSVAGGSGELFFGEGSRLTVL.

The chain is built from TRBV24-1 and TRBJ2-3; D call uncertain. Germline V gene data show CDR1 as KGHDR and CDR2 as SFDVKD. V was pared by 3 bases and J by 2 bases, with 5 bases between. The CDR3 loop spans 13 amino acids. CDR3 DNA: TGTGCCACCAGTGATCTATCCACAGATACGCAGTATTTT. As protein: CATSDLSTDTQYF.

This clonotype was seen more than once but under ten times. The chain couples TRBV20-1 to TRBJ2-7, with D tentatively TRBD1 (7 bases). Germline CDR1 and CDR2: DFQATT and SNEGSKA (reference sequence). Trimming took 3 bases from V and 9 from J, leaving 27 bases between them. The CDR3 runs to 16 residues. The CDR3: CSARGPRTGPTRGQYF. For the CDR3, the DNA is TGCAGTGCTAGGGGACCTCGGACAGGTCCCACGCGGGGGCAGTACTTC.

This chain connects TRBV20-1 to TRBJ2-2, with D perhaps matching TRBD1 (6 bases). Trimming removed 6 bases from V and 6 bases from J, with 11 bases in between. The CDR3 length is 12 residues. Looked up from germline, CDR1 is DFQATT and CDR2 is SNEGSKA (reference sequence). The CDR3 spells CSAHTGSGELFF. The DNA for the CDR3 is TGCAGTGCGCATACAGGGTCCGGGGAGCTGTTTTTT.

The chain links TRBV20-1 to TRBJ2-7; 7 bases map to TRBD1. Germline V gives CDR1 DFQATT, CDR2 SNEGSKA (reference sequence). The V segment lost 3 bases and the J segment 1 base; nucleotides outside the gene matches: 3. This CDR3 has 13 residues. As DNA, the CDR3 is TGCAGTGCTAGTACAGGGGTTTCCTACGAGCAGTACTTC. Protein sequence: CSASTGVSYEQYF.

This clonotype was detected a few times. The chain recombines TRBV4-3 with TRBJ2-4; possible D gene TRBD2, 5 bases. Between the trimmed V and J ends, which lost 0 bases and 5 bases, there was a span of 14 bases. CDR3 length: 16 amino acids. From germline, CDR1 is LGHNA and CDR2 YSLEER. CDR3 in amino acids: CASSQDRRVRENIQYF. Here the CDR3 DNA reads TGCGCCAGCAGCCAAGATAGGCGGGTGCGAGAAAACATTCAGTACTTC.

This clonotype was counted only a few times. This chain links TRBV5-1 with TRBJ2-2; 9 bases are shared with TRBD2. CDR1 is SGHRS and CDR2 is YFSETQ in the germline V gene. V dropped 5 bases and J dropped 8; count of bases not matched to a gene: 16. This CDR3 contains 17 residues. The CDR3 reads CASRARGPASGTGELFF. The CDR3 nucleotides are TGCGCCAGCAGAGCTCGAGGGCCTGCTAGCGGGACGGGGGAGCTGTTTTTT. The entire variable domain, with the rest obtained from reference TRBV5-1 and TRBJ2-2, is as follows: KAGVTQTPRYLIKTRGQQVTLSCSPISGHRSVSWYQQTPGQGLQFLFEYFSETQRNKGNFPGRFSGRQFSNSRSEMNVSTLELGDSALYLCASRARGPASGTGELFFGEGSRLTVL.

This clonotype was recorded a few times. This sequence joins TRBV29-1 and TRBJ2-3, with TRBD1 matching 10 bases. This CDR3 is built from 14 residues. V gave up 6 bases and J gave up 3 bases; unmatched junction bases: 6. From germline, CDR1 is SQVTM and CDR2 ANQGSEA. The CDR3 DNA reads TGCAGCGTAGACAGGGGGCAGGTAACAGATACGCAGTATTTT. It yields the protein CSVDRGQVTDTQYF.

This clonotype was seen only a few times. The chain employs TRBV5-6 and TRBJ2-7; D is unclear. The CDR3 totals 15 residues. Per germline, CDR1 SGHDT and CDR2 YYEEEE. The V gene lost 2 bases and the J gene lost 6 bases, with 18 bases spanning the gap. This CDR3 reads CASSFGAGQVPEQYF. Here the CDR3 DNA reads TGTGCCAGCAGCTTTGGCGCCGGCCAGGTTCCCGAGCAGTACTTC.

The chain links TRBV5-5 to TRBJ2-5; no firm D call. CDR1 is SGHKS, CDR2 YYEKEE, per germline (reference sequence). Trimming stripped 4 bases from V and 0 bases from J, with 7 bases between. This CDR3 has 13 residues. CDR3 in DNA: TGTGCCAGCAGCAATCTGTACCAAGAGACCCAGTACTTC. Translation gives CASSNLYQETQYF.

This clonotype has just a few counts. V is TRBV4-2 and J is TRBJ2-1, with TRBD2 matching over 8 bases. V gave up 0 bases and J gave up 12 bases; unmatched junction bases: 10. Germline V gene data show CDR1 as LGHNA and CDR2 as YNFKEQ. This CDR3 region has 15 residues. CDR3 residues: CASSQDLLIGTRQFF. The CDR3 DNA is TGTGCCAGCAGCCAAGATCTTTTGATTGGGACTAGGCAGTTCTTC.

This clonotype has only a few counts. The chain couples TRBV4-2 to TRBJ2-5; 10 positions match TRBD2. With 0 bases clipped from V and 5 bases from J, the junction kept 9 bases outside the gene matches. Germline V gene data show CDR1 as LGHNA and CDR2 as YNFKEQ. CDR3 length: 17 residues. CDR3 bases: TGTGCCAGCAGCCAAGATCTGGCAAGCGGGGGGGGTGAGACCCAGTACTTC. Its protein product is CASSQDLASGGGETQYF.

This clonotype has only a few counts. The V gene is TRBV20-1, the J gene TRBJ2-1; 12 positions match TRBD2. The length of the CDR3 is 15 residues. Germline values: CDR1 DFQATT, CDR2 SNEGSKA (reference sequence). After removal of 5 bases from V and 6 bases from J, the junction contained 8 bases not matched to a gene. In DNA, the CDR3 is TGCAGTGCTCGCCACCCTAGCGGGGGGGTCAATGAGCAGTTCTTC. Protein sequence: CSARHPSGGVNEQFF.

This clonotype has only a few counts. The rearrangement links TRBV7-9 to TRBJ2-3; D remains unclear. Germline V gene data show CDR1 as SEHNR and CDR2 as FQNEAQ (reference sequence). Trimming left V 2 bases short and J 0 bases short, with 15 bases between. CDR3 length equals 17 residues. CDR3 coding DNA: TGTGCCAGCAGCTTACTCCCGGCAGACACTAGCACAGATACGCAGTATTTT. The encoded protein is CASSLLPADTSTDTQYF.

The chain links TRBV7-9 to TRBJ2-2; tentatively, D is TRBD1 or TRBD2 (5 bases each). Germline assignment: CDR1 SEHNR and CDR2 FQNEAQ (reference sequence). The CDR3 contains 17 residues. V was trimmed by 2 bases and J by 4 bases, leaving 17 bases between them. The CDR3 sequence: CASSLRGAPPFTGELFF. CDR3 DNA sequence: TGTGCCAGCAGCTTAAGAGGGGCTCCTCCCTTCACCGGGGAGCTGTTTTTT.